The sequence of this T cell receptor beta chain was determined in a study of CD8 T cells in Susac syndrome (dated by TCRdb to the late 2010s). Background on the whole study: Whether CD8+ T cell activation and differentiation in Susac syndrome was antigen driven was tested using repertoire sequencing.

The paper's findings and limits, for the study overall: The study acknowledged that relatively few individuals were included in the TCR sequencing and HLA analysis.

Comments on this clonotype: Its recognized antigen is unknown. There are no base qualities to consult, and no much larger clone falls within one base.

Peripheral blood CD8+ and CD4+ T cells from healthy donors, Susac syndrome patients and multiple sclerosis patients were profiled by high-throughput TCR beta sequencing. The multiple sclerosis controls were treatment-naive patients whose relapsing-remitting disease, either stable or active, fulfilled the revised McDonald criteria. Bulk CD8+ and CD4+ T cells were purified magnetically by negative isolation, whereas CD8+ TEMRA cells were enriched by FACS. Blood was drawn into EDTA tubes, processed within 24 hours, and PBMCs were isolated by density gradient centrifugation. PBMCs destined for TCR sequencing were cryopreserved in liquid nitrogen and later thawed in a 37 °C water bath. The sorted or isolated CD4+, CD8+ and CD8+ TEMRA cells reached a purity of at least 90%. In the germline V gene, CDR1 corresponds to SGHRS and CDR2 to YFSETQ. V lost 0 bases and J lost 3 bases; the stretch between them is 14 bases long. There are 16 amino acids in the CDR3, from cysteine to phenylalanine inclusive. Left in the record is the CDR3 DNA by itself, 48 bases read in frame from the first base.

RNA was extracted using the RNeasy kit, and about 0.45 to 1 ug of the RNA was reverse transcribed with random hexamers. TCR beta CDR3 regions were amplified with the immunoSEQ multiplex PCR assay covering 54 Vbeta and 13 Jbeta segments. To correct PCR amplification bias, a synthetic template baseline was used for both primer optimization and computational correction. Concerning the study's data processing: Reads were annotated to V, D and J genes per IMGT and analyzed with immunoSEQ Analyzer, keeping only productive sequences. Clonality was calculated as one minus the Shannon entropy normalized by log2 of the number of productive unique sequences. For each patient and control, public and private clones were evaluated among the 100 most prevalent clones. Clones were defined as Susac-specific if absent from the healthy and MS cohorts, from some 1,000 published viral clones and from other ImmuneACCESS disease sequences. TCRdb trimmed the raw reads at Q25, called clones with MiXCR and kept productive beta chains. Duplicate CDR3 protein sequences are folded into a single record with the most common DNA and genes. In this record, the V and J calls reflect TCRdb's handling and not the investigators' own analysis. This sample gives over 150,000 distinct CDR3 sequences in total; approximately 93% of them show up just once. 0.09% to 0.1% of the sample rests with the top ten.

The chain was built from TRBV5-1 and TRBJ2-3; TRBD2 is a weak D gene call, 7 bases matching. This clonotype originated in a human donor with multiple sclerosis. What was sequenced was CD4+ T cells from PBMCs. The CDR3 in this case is CASSLGASGQTDTQYF. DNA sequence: TGCGCCAGCAGCTTGGGGGCTAGCGGACAGACAGATACGCAGTATTTT.